The 26 T cell receptor beta chains below all came from one sample that was sequenced in a study of Ad26.COV2.S vaccination and SARS-CoV-2 variants. As for treatment: roughly 20 received Ad26.COV2.S at low or high dose, single or two shots; 5 received placebo; per-sample allocation not given. Sampling was done on day 63 after the first vaccine or placebo injection. The repertoire was sequenced with immunoSEQ multiplex PCR; TCRdb's copy has only in-frame clones and lacks some. Of about 250,000 clones listed, roughly 86% are singletons. Material: peripheral blood, obtained in a trial of Ad26.COV2.S vaccine versus placebo. Every receptor here comes from a person between 18 and 65 years old who received the Ad26.COV2.S COVID-19 vaccine or a placebo.

V gene TRBV10-3 combines with J gene TRBJ2-2; D is ambiguous. V lost 4 bases and J lost 2, with 8 bases in between. Per the germline V gene, CDR1 is ENHRY and CDR2 is SYGVKD. CDR3 length: 14 amino acids. CDR3 sequence: CAISGSRNTGELFF. The CDR3 DNA reads as TGTGCCATCAGTGGGAGTAGAAACACCGGGGAGCTGTTTTTT.

This clone has a count of ten or more. The chain combines TRBV29-1 with TRBJ1-2; no firm D call. Germline V gene data show CDR1 as SQVTM and CDR2 as ANQGSEA. The CDR3 contains 11 residues. V gave up 4 bases and J gave up 7 bases, with 10 bases separating them. The CDR3 loop is CSVVVQSGYTF. The CDR3 nucleotides are TGCAGCGTTGTAGTACAGTCTGGCTACACCTTC.

CDR3 residues: CASSQETEGARGYTF. DNA for the CDR3: TGCGCCAGCAGCCAAGAAACCGAGGGGGCGAGGGGCTACACCTTC. V usage is TRBV4-1 and J usage is TRBJ1-2; 7 bases fit TRBD1. The CDR3 loop spans 15 amino acids. Per the germline V gene, CDR1 is MGHRA and CDR2 is YSYEKL. With 0 bases clipped from V and 8 bases from J, the junction kept 9 bases outside the gene matches.

This clone was seen just once. The chain couples TRBV18 to TRBJ1-1; D is possibly TRBD1 (5 bases). Germline loops: CDR1 KGHSH, CDR2 LQKENI. Trimming removed 1 base from V and 3 bases from J, with 12 bases in between. CDR3 length: 15 residues. Here the CDR3 reads CASSPRAGMHTEAFF. The CDR3 nucleotides are TGTGCCAGCTCACCACGAGCAGGGATGCACACTGAAGCTTTCTTT.

The chain links TRBV6-5 to TRBJ1-1; 10 bases align to TRBD1. The CDR3 loop spans 15 amino acids. Germline assignment: CDR1 MNHEY and CDR2 SVGAGI. V shed 0 bases, J shed 6 bases, and the junction held 4 bases outside the gene matches. CDR3 region: CASSYSGQGDAEAFF. As DNA, the CDR3 is TGTGCCAGCAGTTACTCAGGACAGGGGGACGCTGAAGCTTTCTTT.

The rearrangement uses TRBV30 and TRBJ1-5; D uncertain. The V end was cut by 1 base, the J end by 4 bases, with 11 bases between. The germline CDR1 and CDR2 sequences are GTSNPN and SVGIG (reference sequence). The length of the CDR3 is 14 residues. As DNA, the CDR3 is TGTGCCTGGAGTGATTTGGCCCCAAATCAGCCCCAGCATTTT. This encodes CAWSDLAPNQPQHF.

The V gene is TRBV7-9, the J gene TRBJ1-5; TRBD1 aligns across 9 bases. The ends lost 5 bases at V and 4 bases at J; junction bases unmatched: 6. The CDR3 covers 15 residues. CDR1 and CDR2 from the germline V gene are SEHNR and FQNEAQ (reference sequence). CDR3 DNA: TGTGCCAGCAGCCCACGTGGGACAGGGAATCAGCCCCAGCATTTT. Translating it yields CASSPRGTGNQPQHF. Combining the CDR3 with reference TRBV7-9 and TRBJ1-5 gives the whole variable domain DTGVSQNPRHKITKRGQNVTFRCDPISEHNRLYWYRQTLGQGPEFLTYFQNEAQLEKSRLLSDRFSAERPKGSFSTLEIQRTEQGDSAMYLCASSPRGTGNQPQHFGDGTRLSIL.

This clone was seen a few times. This chain joins TRBV5-4 and TRBJ1-1, with D uncertain. The CDR3 runs 13 residues. Germline CDR1 reads SGHNT; CDR2 reads YYREEE (reference sequence). Trimming shortened V by 5 bases and J by 3 bases, and 11 bases separated the two germline ends. The CDR3 reads CASRRQADTEAFF. CDR3 bases: TGTGCCAGCAGGCGCCAGGCTGACACTGAAGCTTTCTTT.

The chain employs TRBV6-5 and TRBJ2-5; 10 positions agree with TRBD2. The CDR3 sequence is 15 residues long. The V gene's germline CDR1 is MNHEY and CDR2 SVGAGI. V lost 5 bases, J lost 4 bases, and 7 bases stayed unmatched. CDR3 DNA sequence: TGTGCCAGCAGTCGTACCCAGCGGGAGGGAGAGACCCAGTACTTC. Translated, it gives CASSRTQREGETQYF.

J is TRBJ2-7 and V is TRBV30; the match to TRBD1 covers 7 bases. This CDR3 region has 14 residues. Unmatched junction bases numbered 12, after V lost 1 base and J lost 9 bases. Germline CDR1 GTSNPN, CDR2 SVGIG (reference sequence). The CDR3: CAWSAQGEKVRQYF. The CDR3, as DNA: TGTGCCTGGAGTGCCCAGGGGGAAAAAGTTCGGCAGTACTTC.

This chain links TRBV6-4 with TRBJ2-5; the match to TRBD2 covers 8 bases. The CDR3 runs to 16 residues. J was trimmed by 6 bases and V by 8 bases; bases with no gene match: 17. CDR1 is MRHNA and CDR2 is SNTAGT in the germline V gene. The CDR3 bases are TGTGCCAGCCGACCCCCCCAGCGGGGGTATATCCAGACCCAGTACTTC. Its translation is CASRPPQRGYIQTQYF.

The rearrangement joins TRBV4-2 to TRBJ1-1; tentatively, D is TRBD1 (6 bases). Germline V lookup: CDR1 LGHNA, CDR2 YNFKEQ. V shed 0 bases and J shed 1 base, with 15 bases lying between them. The CDR3 totals 17 residues. Written as DNA, the CDR3 is TGTGCCAGCAGCCAAGACCTGCTGAGGGGGGGGAACACTGAAGCTTTCTTT. Encoded protein: CASSQDLLRGGNTEAFF.

This clone was counted a single time. The rearrangement joins TRBV18 to TRBJ1-1, with D possibly TRBD1 on 5 matching bases. The CDR3 spans 13 residues. CDR1 and CDR2 from the germline V gene are KGHSH and LQKENI. The V and J ends lost 6 bases and 3 bases respectively, with 11 bases between them. The CDR3 DNA reads TGTGCCAGCTCTTTACGGGGGGACACTGAAGCTTTCTTT. It yields the protein CASSLRGDTEAFF.

The gene calls are TRBV11-2 and TRBJ2-2, with 8 nucleotides matching TRBD2. J gave up 6 bases and V 4 bases, and 10 bases lay outside the gene matches. This CDR3 is built from 16 residues. The germline V gene encodes CDR1 SGHAT and CDR2 FQNNGV. The CDR3 here is CASSSSAGVLAGELFF. DNA for the CDR3: TGTGCCAGCAGCTCCTCAGCGGGAGTGTTGGCCGGGGAGCTGTTTTTT.

The V and J genes are TRBV6-6 and TRBJ1-4; tentatively, D is TRBD1 (6 bases). There are 15 residues in the CDR3. Germline lookup yields CDR1 MNHNY and CDR2 SVGAGI (reference sequence). Trimming removed 2 bases from V and 4 bases from J, with 11 bases in between. CDR3 sequence (DNA): TGTGCCAGCAGTTACCGAGGCAGGGGTAATGAAAAACTGTTTTTT. Translated, it gives CASSYRGRGNEKLFF.

J is TRBJ1-2 and V is TRBV3-1 (or the pseudogene TRBV3-2); TRBD1 aligns across 11 bases. The CDR3 is 15 residues long. Trimming at V came to 4 bases and at J to 4 bases, leaving 5 bases not matched to a gene. Germline V CDR1 and CDR2: LGHDT, YNNKEL (reference sequence). The CDR3: CASSPLGQGVYGYTF. Here the CDR3 DNA reads TGTGCCAGCAGCCCGCTGGGACAGGGGGTCTATGGCTACACCTTC.

V gene TRBV5-4 combines with J gene TRBJ1-2, with 7 bases aligning to TRBD1. V trimming: 0 bases; J trimming: 2 bases; junction bases outside the gene matches: 10. The CDR3 contains 17 residues. CDR1 SGHNT and CDR2 YYREEE come from the germline V gene (reference sequence). The CDR3 nucleotides are TGTGCCAGCAGCTTGGTCTCGGGGACAGCGATCAACTATGGCTACACCTTC. Translation: CASSLVSGTAINYGYTF.

This rearrangement joins TRBV7-9 to TRBJ1-2; the D gene is possibly TRBD1 (5 bases). Germline V lookup: CDR1 SEHNR, CDR2 FQNEAQ (reference sequence). The CDR3 is 13 amino acids. V was trimmed by 4 bases and J by 8 bases, leaving 14 bases between them. CDR3 in amino acids: CASSSQGVGGYTF. DNA of the CDR3: TGTGCCAGCAGCTCCCAAGGGGTTGGAGGCTACACCTTC.

This clone was seen only once. The chain is built from TRBV7-3 and TRBJ1-1, with D tentatively TRBD1 (5 bases). Per germline, CDR1 SGHTA and CDR2 FQGTGA. This CDR3 has 15 amino acids. V shed 3 bases and J shed 1 base, with 12 bases lying between them. Written as DNA, the CDR3 is TGTGCCAGCAGCTTCTCCCAGGGAAAGAACACTGAAGCTTTCTTT. Amino acid sequence: CASSFSQGKNTEAFF.

This clone was seen a single time. The chain has TRBV5-1 and TRBJ2-7; D is ambiguous. The V and J ends lost 5 bases and 0 bases respectively, with 12 bases between them. This CDR3 spans 14 amino acids. CDR1 and CDR2 (germline): SGHRS, YFSETQ. CDR3 sequence (DNA): TGCGCCAGCAGTTACCCCATTCTCTCCTACGAGCAGTACTTC. Its protein is CASSYPILSYEQYF.

The chain uses TRBV9 and TRBJ2-3; 13 bases fit TRBD2. The CDR3 covers 16 residues. Trimming took 0 bases from V and 4 from J; bases not matched to a gene: 2. Germline assignment: CDR1 SGDLS and CDR2 YYNGEE. The CDR3 loop is CASSVGTSGSADTQYF. For the CDR3, the DNA is TGTGCCAGCAGCGTAGGGACTAGCGGGAGTGCAGATACGCAGTATTTT.

The rearrangement uses TRBV5-1 and TRBJ2-3; D not certain. Germline V gene data show CDR1 as SGHRS and CDR2 as YFSETQ. Trimming took off 1 base at V and 2 bases at J, with 14 bases between the two ends. The CDR3 is made up of 16 amino acids. CDR3 amino acids: CASSLFLSGHTDTQYF. In DNA form, the CDR3 reads TGCGCCAGCAGCTTGTTCCTTTCTGGGCACACAGATACGCAGTATTTT.

The chain employs TRBV7-2 and TRBJ1-2, with 9 bases aligning to TRBD1. From germline, CDR1 is SGHTA and CDR2 FQGNSA. The CDR3 extends over 15 amino acids. The junction had 4 bases not matched to a gene; V was cut back by 1 base and J by 4 bases. The CDR3 loop reads CASSLETGGLYGYTF. In DNA form, the CDR3 reads TGTGCCAGCAGCTTAGAGACAGGGGGGCTCTATGGCTACACCTTC.

The chain is built from TRBV6-2 or TRBV6-3 and TRBJ2-5, with D possibly matching TRBD2 (6 bases). Germline CDR1 and CDR2: MNHEY and SVGEGT. V lost 0 bases and J lost 4, with 9 bases in between. The CDR3 runs 14 residues. The CDR3 protein is CASSYSGRGETQYF. Written as DNA, the CDR3 is TGTGCCAGCAGTTACTCCGGGCGGGGAGAGACCCAGTACTTC.

The V call is TRBV27, the J call TRBJ2-5; possible D gene TRBD1, 7 bases. The CDR3 has 15 amino acids. The V gene lost 3 bases and the J gene lost 4 bases, with 15 bases spanning the gap. The germline gives CDR1 MNHEY, CDR2 SMNVEV (reference sequence). CDR3 amino acids: CASSLGQGGLETQYF. The CDR3 DNA reads TGTGCCAGCAGTTTGGGGCAGGGGGGTTTAGAGACCCAGTACTTC.

This rearrangement joins TRBV3-1 (or the pseudogene TRBV3-2) to TRBJ2-7, with 8 bases fitting TRBD2. With 1 base clipped from V and 3 bases from J, the junction kept 8 bases outside the gene matches. Per germline, CDR1 LGHDT and CDR2 YNNKEL (reference sequence). CDR3 length: 16 amino acids. The CDR3 coding sequence is TGTGCCAGCAGCCAAGGGGGACTAGTGGGGGTCTACGAGCAGTACTTC. It is translated as CASSQGGLVGVYEQYF.